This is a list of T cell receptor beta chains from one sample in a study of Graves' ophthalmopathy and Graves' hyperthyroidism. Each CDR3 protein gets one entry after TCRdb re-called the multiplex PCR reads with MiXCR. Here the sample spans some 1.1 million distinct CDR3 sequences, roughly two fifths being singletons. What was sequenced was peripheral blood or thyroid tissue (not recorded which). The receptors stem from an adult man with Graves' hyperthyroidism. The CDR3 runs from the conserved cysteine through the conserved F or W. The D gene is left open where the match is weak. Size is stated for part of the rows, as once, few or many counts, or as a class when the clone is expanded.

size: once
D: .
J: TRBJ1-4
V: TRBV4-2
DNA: TGTGCCAGCAGCCAAGTTGACCCAACTGGGAAAAAACTGTTTTTT
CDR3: CASSQVDPTGKKLFF

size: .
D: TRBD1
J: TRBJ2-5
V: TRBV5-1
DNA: TGCGCCAGCAGCTTTCGACAGGGGAATCAAGAGTCCCAGTACTTC
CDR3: CASSFRQGNQESQYF

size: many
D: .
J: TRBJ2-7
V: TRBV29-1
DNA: TGCAGCGTTGGTCTCGTGGTCGGTACCGCCCAATTC
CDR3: CSVGLVVGTAQF

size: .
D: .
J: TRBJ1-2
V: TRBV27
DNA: TGTGCCAGCAGTCCGACAGGAGATAATGGCTACACCTTC
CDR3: CASSPTGDNGYTF

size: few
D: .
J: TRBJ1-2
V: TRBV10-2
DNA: TGCGCCAGCAGCCAAGATCGGCAGGGGTTCGGATTTTATGGCTACACCTTC
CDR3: CASSQDRQGFGFYGYTF

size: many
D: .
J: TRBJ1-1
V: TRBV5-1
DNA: TGCGCCAGCAGCTTGGGAGGTGTCGCTTTCTTT
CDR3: CASSLGGVAFF

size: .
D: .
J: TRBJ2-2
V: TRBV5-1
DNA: TGCGCCAGCGCCGGCGGGGGCCCGGGCGGGGAGCTGTTTTTT
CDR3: CASAGGGPGGELFF

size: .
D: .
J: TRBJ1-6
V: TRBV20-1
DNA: TGCAGTGCTAGAGATGAGCGATTCTCCTATAATTCACCCCTCCACTTT
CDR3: CSARDERFSYNSPLHF

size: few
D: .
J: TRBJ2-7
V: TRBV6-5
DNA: TGTGCCAGCAGTTACGACGATCGTTTCAGGGCGAAGTACTTC
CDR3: CASSYDDRFRAKYF

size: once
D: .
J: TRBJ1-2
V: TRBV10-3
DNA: TGTGCCATCAGTGAGGTGACAAATGCCTACACCTTC
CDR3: CAISEVTNAYTF

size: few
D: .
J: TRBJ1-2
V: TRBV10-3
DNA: TGTGCCAGCGGGACGGTCGGCCACTATGGCTACACCTTC
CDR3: CASGTVGHYGYTF

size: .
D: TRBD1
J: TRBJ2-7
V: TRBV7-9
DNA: TGTGCCAGCAGCTCCCCCCGAACAGGGGGTACCTACGGGCAGTACTTC
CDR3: CASSSPRTGGTYGQYF

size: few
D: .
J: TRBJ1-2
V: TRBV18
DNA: TGTGCCAGCTCACCACAGGTGGCGGCAAACTATGGCTACACCTTC
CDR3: CASSPQVAANYGYTF

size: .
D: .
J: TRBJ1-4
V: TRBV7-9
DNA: TGTGCCGCCGGGGCAGGGATTAATGAAAAACTGTTTTTT
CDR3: CAAGAGINEKLFF